This TCR beta chain was identified in a study of early T cells in non-severe SARS-CoV-2 infection. Study details: Unsorted whole-blood RNA was sequenced in bulk, leaving chains unpaired. Study-wide results and limits: Private and CD4 specificities were missed by VDJdb matching, skewed to anti-spike CD8.

Separate cDNA molecules each had unique molecular identifiers attached to them. In TCRdb, the 5' RACE reads were re-called with MiXCR into one record per CDR3 protein. There are about 62,000 distinct CDR3 sequences in the sample; approximately 9.3% occur only once, and over 1% lies in the top ten. This clonotype has a handful of counts. No antigen is known for it. CDR3 length: 15 amino acids. Trimming took off 2 bases at V and 2 bases at J, with 12 bases between the two ends. Germline V gives CDR1 LGHDT, CDR2 YNNKEL (reference sequence). The sequenced material came from whole blood. The V gene is TRBV3-1, the J gene TRBJ2-5; possibly TRBD2 for D (5 bases). This receptor was identified in an adult who was a healthcare worker with PCR-confirmed SARS-CoV-2 infection or an uninfected control (not recorded which). The CDR3 nucleotides are TGTGCCAGCAGCCAACTCAGCGGTAGTCAAGAGACCCAGTACTTC. Encoded protein: CASSQLSGSQETQYF.